Below are 2 T cell receptor beta chains sequenced from a single sample in a study of glioma-infiltrating T cells after dendritic cell vaccination (dated by TCRdb to 2016 to 2017). The library was prepared using the immunoSEQ multiplex PCR assay. Drawn from immuneACCESS, this table holds only the in-frame rearrangements with V and J called that TCRdb kept. Clones are partly lost; checked studies trace under half to an unresolved V gene and leave the rest unexplained. The sample data list 85,000 to 110,000 clones, and roughly four fifths of these were observed just once. Of the sample, about 12% is held by the ten largest clones. Sample: blood, taken before dendritic cell vaccination. The receptors derive from a human donor with glioblastoma.

This clone has more than one count but fewer than ten. This rearrangement joins TRBV30 to TRBJ2-7, with TRBD1 matching over 7 bases. This CDR3 has 14 residues. Per the germline V gene, CDR1 is GTSNPN and CDR2 is SVGIG (reference sequence). The ends lost 6 bases at V and 3 bases at J; junction bases unmatched: 11. CDR3 in DNA: TGTGCCTGCACGGGACCAGGGGGAAACTACGAGCAGTACTTC. Translation: CACTGPGGNYEQYF.

This sequence joins TRBV4-3 and TRBJ2-1; D is unresolved. The CDR3 length is 15 residues. Trimming removed 0 bases at V and 2 bases at J, with 8 bases between. Germline V lookup: CDR1 LGHNA, CDR2 YSLEER. CDR3 sequence: CASSQDRYTYNEQFF. CDR3 nucleotides: TGCGCCAGCAGCCAAGACAGGTATACCTACAATGAGCAGTTCTTC.